Here is one T cell receptor (beta chain) with its context. The assay was immunoSEQ multiplex PCR, and TCRdb's table has in-frame clones only and misses some. The table has 110,000 or so clones, around 89% seen once. The data originate from a study of T cell responses to AZD1222 COVID-19 vaccine. Germline-derived CDR1 and CDR2 are MNHEY and SVGEGT. V dropped 5 bases and J dropped 5; count of bases not matched to a gene: 6. The CDR3 length is 14 residues. This sequence was found in an adult who received the AZD1222 COVID-19 vaccine. The V gene is TRBV6-2 or TRBV6-3, the J gene TRBJ1-5, with 7 bases matching TRBD1. Sequencing used peripheral blood, obtained 28 days after the second AZD1222 dose. In DNA, the CDR3 is TGTGCCAGCAGTCCGGGACAGTTGTATCAGCCCCAGCATTTT. Translating gives CASSPGQLYQPQHF.